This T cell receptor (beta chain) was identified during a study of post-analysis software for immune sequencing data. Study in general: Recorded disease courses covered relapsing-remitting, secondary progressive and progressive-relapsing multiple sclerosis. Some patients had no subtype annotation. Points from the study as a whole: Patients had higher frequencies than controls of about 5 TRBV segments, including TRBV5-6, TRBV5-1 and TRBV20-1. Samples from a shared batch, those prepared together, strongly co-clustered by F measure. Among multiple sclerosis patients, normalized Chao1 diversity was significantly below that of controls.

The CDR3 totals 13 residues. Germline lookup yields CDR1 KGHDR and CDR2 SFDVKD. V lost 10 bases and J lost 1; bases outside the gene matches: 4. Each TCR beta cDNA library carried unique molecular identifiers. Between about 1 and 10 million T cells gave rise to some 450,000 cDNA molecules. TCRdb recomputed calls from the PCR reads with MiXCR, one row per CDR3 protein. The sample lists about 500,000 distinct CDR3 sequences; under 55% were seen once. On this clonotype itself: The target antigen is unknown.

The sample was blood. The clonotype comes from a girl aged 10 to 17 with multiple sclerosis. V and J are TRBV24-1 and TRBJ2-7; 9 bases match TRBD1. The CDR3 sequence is CATGQGSSYEQYF. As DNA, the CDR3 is TGTGCCACTGGACAGGGGTCTTCCTACGAGCAGTACTTC.